This T cell receptor (beta chain) originates from a study of blood T cell repertoires in COVID-19. As for the study in general: From T cells, B-cell-depleted T cells, or PBMCs came the material, which was cDNA or gDNA.

In germline, CDR1 is MGHRA, CDR2 YSYEKL. The CDR3 covers 17 residues. J was trimmed by 3 bases and V by 1 base; bases with no gene match: 12. Original analysis: Nucleated cell number was recorded as an estimate derived from reference gene primer amplification. Sequenced by immunoSEQ multiplex PCR; TCRdb stores in-frame clones only, minus some. V, J and clone size reflect that table, while D and trimming were determined from the DNA. The repertoire consists of around 140,000 clones, with approximately 89% occurring once and the leading ten covering about 9.4%. J is TRBJ2-7 and V is TRBV4-1; 7 bases are a match to TRBD1. The TCR sequence derives from a man aged 45 to 65 with acute or convalescent COVID-19. Input material: peripheral blood. CDR3 residues: CASSQVDIGGSHYEQYF. DNA for the CDR3: TGCGCCAGCAGCCAAGTCGATATAGGGGGCTCACACTACGAGCAGTACTTC.